Listed below are T cell receptor beta chains from one sample, sequenced in a study of cytomegalovirus exposure and HLA in healthy donors. Measured with immunoSEQ multiplex PCR; TCRdb has only the in-frame clones, and not every one. The data contain approximately 100,000 clones, 65% to 80% of them singletons. Input material: PBMCs. The receptors here all came from a female donor in good health and CMV-seronegative. Both conserved end residues are part of each CDR3. A D gene is named only where the DNA matches it firmly. Some rows mark clone size as missing; the rest say once, few, many or name a class of expanded clone.

clone_size: -
j_call: TRBJ1-5
v_call: TRBV15
d_call: -
cdr3_nt: TGTGCCACCAGCAGAGTTCCGGGGTCAGGGGTTAATCAGCCCCAGCATTTT
cdr3_aa: CATSRVPGSGVNQPQHF

clone_size: -
j_call: TRBJ2-7
v_call: TRBV7-8
d_call: -
cdr3_nt: TGTGCCAGCAGCTCCCGCGGGGTTTACTACGAGCAGTACTTC
cdr3_aa: CASSSRGVYYEQYF

clone_size: -
j_call: TRBJ2-7
v_call: TRBV5-1
d_call: -
cdr3_nt: TGCGCCAGCAGCTTGGATGGGACTGCCCCCTACGAGCAGTACTTC
cdr3_aa: CASSLDGTAPYEQYF

clone_size: -
j_call: TRBJ2-1
v_call: TRBV5-8
d_call: TRBD2
cdr3_nt: TGTGCCAGCAGCTTAACGGGGGGGCACCGTGAGCAGTTCTTC
cdr3_aa: CASSLTGGHREQFF

clone_size: -
j_call: TRBJ2-1
v_call: TRBV30
d_call: TRBD1
cdr3_nt: TGTGCCTGGAGTCCCGGGACAGGGGATGTCAATGAGCAGTTCTTC
cdr3_aa: CAWSPGTGDVNEQFF

clone_size: -
j_call: TRBJ2-7
v_call: TRBV5-4
d_call: TRBD1
cdr3_nt: TGTGCCAGCAGCCGTCCCGGGACAGGGCAGGCCTACGAGCAGTACTTC
cdr3_aa: CASSRPGTGQAYEQYF

clone_size: -
j_call: TRBJ1-2
v_call: TRBV29-1
d_call: TRBD1
cdr3_nt: TGCAGCGCCGTAATCGTAACCACAGGAGTAGGGGGCTACTATGGCTACACCTTC
cdr3_aa: CSAVIVTTGVGGYYGYTF

clone_size: -
j_call: TRBJ2-1
v_call: TRBV6-1
d_call: TRBD2
cdr3_nt: TGTGCCAGCAGTGGATTAGCGGGGGGGCCCAGGAATGAGCAGTTCTTC
cdr3_aa: CASSGLAGGPRNEQFF

clone_size: -
j_call: TRBJ1-5
v_call: TRBV2
d_call: -
cdr3_nt: TGTGCCAGCGTTTTAGATAGCAATCAGCCCCAGCATTTT
cdr3_aa: CASVLDSNQPQHF

clone_size: -
j_call: TRBJ2-2
v_call: TRBV19
d_call: TRBD2
cdr3_nt: TGTGCCACCAGGCGCAGGACTAGCGGGGGGGCCTATGGCGGGGAGCTGTTTTTT
cdr3_aa: CATRRRTSGGAYGGELFF

clone_size: -
j_call: TRBJ1-3
v_call: TRBV12-5
d_call: -
cdr3_nt: TGTGCTAGTGGTTCAAACCCGACTTACACCATATATTTT
cdr3_aa: CASGSNPTYTIYF

clone_size: -
j_call: TRBJ2-5
v_call: TRBV7-2
d_call: TRBD2
cdr3_nt: TGTGCCAGCAGCTTAGGGAGCGGGGGGGGAGAGACCCAGTACTTC
cdr3_aa: CASSLGSGGGETQYF

clone_size: -
j_call: TRBJ2-7
v_call: TRBV7-2
d_call: TRBD1
cdr3_nt: TGTGCCAGCAGCACCCGACAGGGGTACGAGCAGTACTTC
cdr3_aa: CASSTRQGYEQYF

clone_size: -
j_call: TRBJ1-5
v_call: TRBV4-3
d_call: -
cdr3_nt: TGCGCCAGCAGCCAAAGTAGGGGGCAGCCCCAGCATTTT
cdr3_aa: CASSQSRGQPQHF

clone_size: -
j_call: TRBJ2-2
v_call: TRBV30
d_call: TRBD1
cdr3_nt: TGTGCCTGGAGAGCCCTGGGACAGCTGAACACCGGGGAGCTGTTTTTT
cdr3_aa: CAWRALGQLNTGELFF

clone_size: once
j_call: TRBJ2-2
v_call: TRBV30
d_call: TRBD2
cdr3_nt: TGTGCCTGGAGTGTAGGGAGGGTGGATCCCGGGGAGCTGTTTTTT
cdr3_aa: CAWSVGRVDPGELFF

clone_size: -
j_call: TRBJ2-7
v_call: TRBV6-5
d_call: -
cdr3_nt: TGTGCCAGCAGTTACCGGGCGGGCGGCTCCTACGAGCAGTACTTC
cdr3_aa: CASSYRAGGSYEQYF

clone_size: -
j_call: TRBJ1-3
v_call: TRBV6-1
d_call: -
cdr3_nt: TGTGCCAGCAGTGAAGGAGGGGGAAGCTCTGGAAACACCATATATTTT
cdr3_aa: CASSEGGGSSGNTIYF

clone_size: -
j_call: TRBJ2-4
v_call: TRBV7-6
d_call: -
cdr3_nt: TGTGCCAGCAGCTTAGAGGTGGGGCAGGGTGGCATTCAGTACTTC
cdr3_aa: CASSLEVGQGGIQYF

clone_size: -
j_call: TRBJ2-1
v_call: TRBV5-4
d_call: -
cdr3_nt: TGTGCCAGCAGCTTGGGGGCAGGGGACGGTGAGCAGTTCTTC
cdr3_aa: CASSLGAGDGEQFF

clone_size: -
j_call: TRBJ1-6
v_call: TRBV19
d_call: TRBD1
cdr3_nt: TGTGCCAGTACCCGGACAGGGTCTAATTCACCCCTCCACTTT
cdr3_aa: CASTRTGSNSPLHF

clone_size: -
j_call: TRBJ1-6
v_call: TRBV19
d_call: TRBD1
cdr3_nt: TGTGCCAGTAGTATCACGGCTGGGACAGGAGATTCACCCCTCCACTTT
cdr3_aa: CASSITAGTGDSPLHF

clone_size: -
j_call: TRBJ1-1
v_call: TRBV27
d_call: -
cdr3_nt: TGTGCCAGCAGCTACGGACTTTTGGGCAGTGAAGCTTTCTTT
cdr3_aa: CASSYGLLGSEAFF

clone_size: few
j_call: TRBJ1-4
v_call: TRBV7-2
d_call: TRBD1
cdr3_nt: TGTGCCAGCAGCCCCGACAGGGATCATGAAAAACTGTTTTTT
cdr3_aa: CASSPDRDHEKLFF

clone_size: -
j_call: TRBJ2-7
v_call: TRBV19
d_call: TRBD1
cdr3_nt: TGTGCCAGTAGTACAAGGACCGGGACAGGGCCCGCCCGCTACGAGCAGTACTTC
cdr3_aa: CASSTRTGTGPARYEQYF

clone_size: -
j_call: TRBJ1-2
v_call: TRBV19
d_call: -
cdr3_nt: TGTGCCAGTAGTATTAGTTTAGCTAACTATGGCTACACCTTC
cdr3_aa: CASSISLANYGYTF

clone_size: -
j_call: TRBJ2-5
v_call: TRBV25-1
d_call: -
cdr3_nt: TGTGCCAGCAGTGAAGTGACAGGTGGGGCGGAGACCCAGTACTTC
cdr3_aa: CASSEVTGGAETQYF

clone_size: -
j_call: TRBJ1-1
v_call: TRBV7-9
d_call: -
cdr3_nt: TGTGCCAGCAGCTTAGTTGGGGCAACTGAAGCTTTCTTT
cdr3_aa: CASSLVGATEAFF

clone_size: -
j_call: TRBJ2-3
v_call: TRBV11-1
d_call: -
cdr3_nt: TGTGCCAGCAGCTTAGCAGGGAGAGATACGCAGTATTTT
cdr3_aa: CASSLAGRDTQYF

clone_size: once
j_call: TRBJ2-3
v_call: TRBV9
d_call: TRBD2
cdr3_nt: TGTGCCAGCAGCGTGGGACTAGCGGACAGCACAGATACGCAGTATTTT
cdr3_aa: CASSVGLADSTDTQYF

clone_size: -
j_call: TRBJ2-3
v_call: TRBV7-6
d_call: -
cdr3_nt: TGTGCCAGCAGCCCCTCTCCCGCAGATACGCAGTATTTT
cdr3_aa: CASSPSPADTQYF

clone_size: -
j_call: TRBJ2-7
v_call: TRBV18
d_call: TRBD1
cdr3_nt: TGTGCCAGCTCACCCGGACAGGGAGGCACCTACGAGCAGTACTTC
cdr3_aa: CASSPGQGGTYEQYF

clone_size: few
j_call: TRBJ1-1
v_call: TRBV2
d_call: TRBD1
cdr3_nt: TGTGCCAGCAGTAGGTTCAGGGACAGCATGAACACTGAAGCTTTCTTT
cdr3_aa: CASSRFRDSMNTEAFF

clone_size: -
j_call: TRBJ1-1
v_call: TRBV6-5
d_call: -
cdr3_nt: TGTGCCAGCAGTATCAACTCAAACACTGAAGCTTTCTTT
cdr3_aa: CASSINSNTEAFF

clone_size: -
j_call: TRBJ2-1
v_call: TRBV9
d_call: -
cdr3_nt: TGTGCCAGCAGCGTAGAACTAGTCCTAAGTGAGCAGTTCTTC
cdr3_aa: CASSVELVLSEQFF

clone_size: -
j_call: TRBJ2-7
v_call: TRBV10-2
d_call: TRBD1
cdr3_nt: TGCGCCATACGACAGGGCGCCTACGAGCAGTACTTC
cdr3_aa: CAIRQGAYEQYF

clone_size: once
j_call: TRBJ2-3
v_call: TRBV4-2
d_call: TRBD2
cdr3_nt: TGTGCCAGCAGCCAACAGTGGGGGGGTGGTACAGATACGCAGTATTTT
cdr3_aa: CASSQQWGGGTDTQYF

clone_size: few
j_call: TRBJ2-6
v_call: TRBV15
d_call: -
cdr3_nt: TGTGCCACCAGCAGAGACCGGAGCTCTGGGGCCAACGTCCTGACTTTC
cdr3_aa: CATSRDRSSGANVLTF

clone_size: few
j_call: TRBJ2-7
v_call: TRBV10-3
d_call: -
cdr3_nt: TGTGCCATCAGTGAGTCGGGGAAGGCGGGGGCATCCTACGACGAGCAGTACTTC
cdr3_aa: CAISESGKAGASYDEQYF

clone_size: -
j_call: TRBJ1-4
v_call: TRBV10-3
d_call: TRBD1
cdr3_nt: TGTGCCATCAGTGCGGGACAGGGTGATGAAAAACTGTTTTTT
cdr3_aa: CAISAGQGDEKLFF

clone_size: -
j_call: TRBJ1-2
v_call: TRBV4-1
d_call: -
cdr3_nt: TGCGCCAGCAGCCAAGAGACCCCTTCGAGGGTTTTCTATGGCTACACCTTC
cdr3_aa: CASSQETPSRVFYGYTF

clone_size: few
j_call: TRBJ1-1
v_call: TRBV4-1
d_call: TRBD1
cdr3_nt: TGCGCCAGCAGCCAAGACCCAAGTGGCAGGGGGCTGGGTGAAGCTTTCTTT
cdr3_aa: CASSQDPSGRGLGEAFF

clone_size: -
j_call: TRBJ2-5
v_call: TRBV7-2
d_call: TRBD1
cdr3_nt: TGTGCCAGCAGGCCGGCATTAGGGGGCGGGGAGACCCAGTACTTC
cdr3_aa: CASRPALGGGETQYF

clone_size: -
j_call: TRBJ2-3
v_call: TRBV5-1
d_call: TRBD2
cdr3_nt: TGCGCATCGGGAGCGGGGGGGAACACAGATACGCAGTATTTT
cdr3_aa: CASGAGGNTDTQYF

clone_size: few
j_call: TRBJ1-5
v_call: TRBV19
d_call: -
cdr3_nt: TGTGCCAGTACCCCATCCCCAGGGATAGGACAGCCCCAGCATTTT
cdr3_aa: CASTPSPGIGQPQHF

clone_size: -
j_call: TRBJ1-6
v_call: TRBV5-5
d_call: -
cdr3_nt: TGTGCCAGCAGCTTCCGAGCGAACTCCTATAATTCACCCCTCCACTTT
cdr3_aa: CASSFRANSYNSPLHF

clone_size: once
j_call: TRBJ2-3
v_call: TRBV7-9
d_call: -
cdr3_nt: TGTGCCAGCAGCTTAGCCCCTGAGACGCAGTATTTT
cdr3_aa: CASSLAPETQYF

clone_size: medium-sized
j_call: TRBJ1-5
v_call: TRBV2
d_call: -
cdr3_nt: TGTGCCAGCAGTGAAGGGCTACATTTTTGGCGGCAGCCCCAGCATTTT
cdr3_aa: CASSEGLHFWRQPQHF

clone_size: -
j_call: TRBJ1-5
v_call: TRBV19
d_call: -
cdr3_nt: TGTGCCAGTAAACAGGGCGCCGCATATAGCAATCAGCCCCAGCATTTT
cdr3_aa: CASKQGAAYSNQPQHF

clone_size: -
j_call: TRBJ2-3
v_call: TRBV5-1
d_call: -
cdr3_nt: TGCGCCAGCAGCTTACCGACAAGCACAGATACGCAGTATTTT
cdr3_aa: CASSLPTSTDTQYF

clone_size: -
j_call: TRBJ1-2
v_call: TRBV5-1
d_call: TRBD1
cdr3_nt: TGCGCCAGCACCCCCGGGACAGGCTTGAATGGCTACACCTTC
cdr3_aa: CASTPGTGLNGYTF

clone_size: -
j_call: TRBJ2-1
v_call: TRBV9
d_call: -
cdr3_nt: TGTGCCAGCACCCCCACGTCTTCTAGCTCCTACAATGAGCAGTTCTTC
cdr3_aa: CASTPTSSSSYNEQFF

clone_size: -
j_call: TRBJ1-1
v_call: TRBV5-1
d_call: -
cdr3_nt: TGCGCCAGCAGCGGGCAGGAGAACACTGAAGCTTTCTTT
cdr3_aa: CASSGQENTEAFF

clone_size: -
j_call: TRBJ1-5
v_call: TRBV6-4
d_call: -
cdr3_nt: TGTGCCAGCAGTGTTAGGGGTAGTCAGCCCCAGCATTTT
cdr3_aa: CASSVRGSQPQHF

clone_size: -
j_call: TRBJ1-5
v_call: TRBV29-1
d_call: -
cdr3_nt: TGCAGCGTGACGGAGAATAGCAATCAGCCCCAGCATTTT
cdr3_aa: CSVTENSNQPQHF

clone_size: -
j_call: TRBJ2-3
v_call: TRBV7-9
d_call: TRBD1
cdr3_nt: TGTGCCAGCAGCAGGGACAGGGGGACAGATACGCAGTATTTT
cdr3_aa: CASSRDRGTDTQYF

clone_size: -
j_call: TRBJ2-1
v_call: TRBV18
d_call: -
cdr3_nt: TGTGCCAGCTCACCAGGGAGATATGAGCAGTTCTTC
cdr3_aa: CASSPGRYEQFF

clone_size: -
j_call: TRBJ2-7
v_call: TRBV11-2
d_call: -
cdr3_nt: TGTGCCAGCAGCTCTGCCGGGACACCTACCTACGAGCAGTACTTC
cdr3_aa: CASSSAGTPTYEQYF

clone_size: few
j_call: TRBJ1-4
v_call: TRBV19
d_call: TRBD1
cdr3_nt: TGTGCCAGTAGTATGAGGGGGCTACATGAAAAACTGTTTTTT
cdr3_aa: CASSMRGLHEKLFF